This is a list of T cell receptor beta chains from one sample in a study of shared clonotypes between healthy human individuals. Some clones are missing from TCRdb's copy, which holds only in-frame ones; the method was immunoSEQ multiplex PCR. Of millions of clones listed, 93% are singletons. The sequencing input was naive CD8+ T cells from PBMCs. The receptors here all came from a young man in good health. Some clones in this sample may be carry-over from other donors' samples. The CDR3 runs from the conserved cysteine through the conserved F or W. A D gene is named only where the DNA matches it firmly. Size is omitted from some rows. Given values are once, few, many or a class for expanded clones.

>TRBV5-1|TRBD1|TRBJ2-1|NA
CASSTGQGLFF
TGCGCCAGCAGCACCGGACAGGGCCTGTTCTTC
>TRBV2|TRBD1|TRBJ2-7|NA
CASSGPDRGLTYEQYF
TGTGCCAGCAGTGGACCGGACAGGGGGCTGACCTACGAGCAGTACTTC
>TRBV13|NA|TRBJ1-2|NA
CASSLGKQGYYGYTF
TGTGCCAGCAGCCTAGGAAAACAGGGCTATTATGGCTACACCTTC
>TRBV19|NA|TRBJ2-5|NA
CASSPRGLQETQYF
TGTGCCAGTAGCCCCCGCGGTCTTCAAGAGACCCAGTACTTC
>TRBV28|TRBD2|TRBJ2-5|NA
CASSLAGLQETQYF
TGTGCCAGCAGTCTCGCGGGACTACAAGAGACCCAGTACTTC
>TRBV15|NA|TRBJ2-7|NA
CATSRLDRELPYEQYF
TGTGCCACCAGCAGACTAGACAGAGAGCTACCCTACGAGCAGTACTTC
>TRBV5-6|NA|TRBJ2-1|NA
CASSSELSAEQFF
TGTGCCAGCAGCTCGGAGTTGTCTGCTGAGCAGTTCTTC
>TRBV7-8|TRBD2|TRBJ2-3|NA
CASSLALIAGEVTDTQYF
TGTGCCAGCAGCTTAGCGCTCATTGCGGGAGAAGTCACAGATACGCAGTATTTT
>TRBV11-2|NA|TRBJ1-2|NA
CASSWTATNYGYTF
TGTGCCAGCAGCTGGACAGCGACTAACTATGGCTACACCTTC
>TRBV27|NA|TRBJ1-1|NA
CASSPGHTNTEAFF
TGTGCCAGCAGCCCGGGACACACGAACACTGAAGCTTTCTTT
>TRBV5-1|TRBD1|TRBJ1-4|NA
CASSPLDRGLGPKLFF
TGCGCCAGCAGCCCCTTGGACAGGGGGCTCGGACCAAAACTGTTTTTT
>TRBV29-1|TRBD1|TRBJ1-2|NA
CSVGTGSNYGYTF
TGCAGCGTCGGGACAGGCTCAAACTATGGCTACACCTTC
>TRBV2|NA|TRBJ2-2|NA
CASSDRTGELFF
TGTGCCAGCAGTGACCGAACCGGGGAGCTGTTTTTT
>TRBV28|NA|TRBJ1-1|few
CASSLDTEAFF
TGTGCCAGCAGTTTGGACACTGAAGCTTTCTTT
>TRBV29-1|NA|TRBJ2-3|NA
CSVVDPRGSQYF
TGCAGCGTTGTTGATCCGAGAGGTTCGCAGTATTTT
>TRBV6-5|NA|TRBJ2-5|once
CASSYPTVETQYF
TGTGCCAGCAGTTACCCGACGGTAGAGACCCAGTACTTC
>TRBV5-1|NA|TRBJ2-5|NA
CASSLGDWTGQETQYF
TGCGCCAGCAGCTTGGGGGACTGGACAGGCCAAGAGACCCAGTACTTC
>TRBV11-2|TRBD2|TRBJ2-1|once
CASSLEGLAALNEQFF
TGTGCCAGCAGCTTAGAAGGTCTAGCGGCCCTCAATGAGCAGTTCTTC
>TRBV28|TRBD2|TRBJ2-1|NA
CASSSKLIKAGVSYNEQFF
TGTGCCAGCAGTTCAAAACTTATCAAAGCGGGAGTCTCCTACAATGAGCAGTTCTTC
>TRBV4-1|TRBD1|TRBJ2-1|NA
CASSSSGTGRNEQFF
TGCGCCAGCAGCTCATCAGGGACAGGGCGGAATGAGCAGTTCTTC
>TRBV4-3|NA|TRBJ2-1|once
CASSQGVVQSLSYNEQFF
TGCGCCAGCAGCCAAGGGGTTGTACAAAGCCTCTCCTACAATGAGCAGTTCTTC
>TRBV28|TRBD2|TRBJ2-3|NA
CASSPSTSRLADTQYF
TGTGCCAGCAGCCCCTCGACTAGCCGGTTAGCGGATACGCAGTATTTT
>TRBV28|TRBD2|TRBJ2-1|NA
CASSGTSEDSYNEQFF
TGTGCCAGCAGTGGGACTAGCGAGGACTCCTACAATGAGCAGTTCTTC
>TRBV7-2|NA|TRBJ2-3|once
CASSLWRSSTDTQYF
TGTGCCAGCAGCTTATGGAGGTCTAGCACAGATACGCAGTATTTT
>TRBV29-1|NA|TRBJ2-1|NA
CGARIHNEQFF
TGCGGGGCTAGAATCCACAATGAGCAGTTCTTC
>TRBV5-1|TRBD1|TRBJ2-7|NA
CASSLRTGAHEQYF
TGCGCCAGCAGCTTAAGGACAGGGGCCCACGAGCAGTACTTC
>TRBV4-1|NA|TRBJ1-5|NA
CASSQVTGSNQPQHF
TGCGCCAGCAGCCAAGTTACAGGGAGCAATCAGCCCCAGCATTTT
>TRBV29-1|TRBD1|TRBJ1-1|NA
CSADGTAEMNTEAFF
TGCAGTGCTGATGGGACAGCCGAGATGAACACTGAAGCTTTCTTT
>TRBV7-9|NA|TRBJ2-7|NA
CASSLALHEQYF
TGTGCCAGCAGCTTAGCTCTCCACGAGCAGTACTTC
>TRBV7-3|TRBD2|TRBJ2-3|NA
CASSSVAGGPRDTQYF
TGTGCCAGCAGCTCCGTGGCGGGAGGGCCTCGTGATACGCAGTATTTT
>TRBV5-1|NA|TRBJ2-3|NA
CASSSLYADTQYF
TGCGCCAGCAGCAGCCTCTACGCAGATACGCAGTATTTT
>TRBV19|NA|TRBJ1-4|NA
CASTSRGFNEKLFF
TGTGCCAGTACGTCTAGGGGGTTCAATGAAAAACTGTTTTTT
>TRBV11-2|TRBD1|TRBJ2-7|NA
CASSLRQGVYEQYF
TGTGCCAGCAGCCTTCGACAGGGAGTCTACGAGCAGTACTTC
>TRBV18|NA|TRBJ1-4|NA
CASSPKRANEKLFF
TGTGCCAGCTCACCGAAGAGAGCCAATGAAAAACTGTTTTTT
>TRBV27|TRBD2|TRBJ2-1|NA
CASSLSSGSSYNEQFF
TGTGCCAGCAGTTTATCAAGCGGGAGCTCCTACAATGAGCAGTTCTTC
>TRBV29-1|TRBD1|TRBJ1-1|NA
CSVEEIWRQGAVHTEAFF
TGCAGCGTTGAAGAAATCTGGCGACAGGGGGCCGTGCACACTGAAGCTTTCTTT
>TRBV9|TRBD1|TRBJ1-3|NA
CASSDGQALISGNTIYF
TGTGCCAGCAGCGACGGACAGGCGCTTATCTCTGGAAACACCATATATTTT
>TRBV29-1|TRBD1|TRBJ2-3|NA
CSVERDRASTDTQYF
TGCAGCGTTGAAAGGGACAGGGCCAGCACAGATACGCAGTATTTT
>TRBV6-5|TRBD2|TRBJ2-2|NA
CASSPLAANTGELFF
TGTGCCAGCAGTCCACTAGCGGCGAACACCGGGGAGCTGTTTTTT
>TRBV7-2|TRBD1|TRBJ2-1|NA
CASSLGTGYNEQFF
TGTGCCAGCAGTTTAGGGACAGGCTACAATGAGCAGTTCTTC
>TRBV27|NA|TRBJ2-7|once
CASSLRGSTYEQYF
TGTGCCAGCAGTTTAAGGGGTTCCACCTACGAGCAGTACTTC
>TRBV7-2|TRBD2|TRBJ2-3|NA
CASSFGAGGTDTQYF
TGTGCCAGCAGCTTTGGGGCGGGAGGCACAGATACGCAGTATTTT